This is a list of T cell receptor beta chains from one sample in a study of OX40 agonist ivuxolimab in advanced cancers. Repertoires were generated with immunoSEQ multiplex PCR, while TCRdb's copy carries only in-frame clones and drops some. The sample lists approximately 58,000 clones; around 93% were seen once. The sample was CD4+ or CD8+ T cells sorted from blood, taken in a trial of the OX40 agonist ivuxolimab. These receptors were collected from an adult with an advanced solid tumor such as melanoma, head and neck, liver or kidney cancer. The CDR3 runs from the conserved cysteine through the conserved F or W. D genes are given only for firm matches. Clone size is stated in some rows and not others, as once, few, many or a class when expanded.

TRBD1,TRBJ2-7,.,TRBV7-8,TGTGCCAGCAGCTTACTTGGGACAGGGTTGTACGAGCAGTACTTC,CASSLLGTGLYEQYF
.,TRBJ2-7,.,TRBV5-4,TGTGCCAGCAGCCCAGCTCCAGGGCCCCTCTACGAGCAGTACTTC,CASSPAPGPLYEQYF
.,TRBJ1-1,.,TRBV5-5,TGTGCCAGCAGCTTTCAGGAGAACACTGAAGCTTTCTTT,CASSFQENTEAFF
TRBD1,TRBJ1-3,.,TRBV18,TGTGCCAGCTCACCCCAGGGGGCTCGTTTTGGAAACACCATATATTTT,CASSPQGARFGNTIYF
.,TRBJ2-7,.,TRBV7-2,TGTGCCAGCAGCTTAGCTCAACGGAGGTCCTACGAGCAGTACTTC,CASSLAQRRSYEQYF
.,TRBJ1-1,.,TRBV30,TGTGCCTGGAGGGATTATTCTGAAGCTTTCTTT,CAWRDYSEAFF
.,TRBJ2-5,.,TRBV2,TGTGCCAGCAGTGCGGGGGCAGAAGAGACCCAGTACTTC,CASSAGAEETQYF
.,TRBJ2-7,once,TRBV5-4,TGTGCCAGCAGCCCGGCCAGGGGTAACGAGCAGTACTTC,CASSPARGNEQYF
TRBD1,TRBJ1-2,few,TRBV7-9,TGTGCCAGCAGCCCAGGGGGACAGTCTTCTGGCTACACCTTC,CASSPGGQSSGYTF
.,TRBJ2-1,few,TRBV5-1,TGCGCCAGCAGCTTGGGGGGGACTGAGCAGTTCTTC,CASSLGGTEQFF
TRBD2,TRBJ2-2,.,TRBV5-1,TGCGCCAGCAGCCCGTACGGGAGGGGCACCGGGGAGCTGTTTTTT,CASSPYGRGTGELFF
TRBD2,TRBJ2-2,.,TRBV19,TGTGCCAGTAGTAGCTATAGCGGGAGGGCCGGCGGGGAGCTGTTTTTT,CASSSYSGRAGGELFF
.,TRBJ2-7,.,TRBV11-2,TGTGCCAGCAGCTTAGGGGGGTGGTCCCCCTACGAGCAGTACTTC,CASSLGGWSPYEQYF
TRBD2,TRBJ2-1,once,TRBV5-6,TGTGCCAGCAGCTTGTGGAATAGCGGGGTTTACAATGAGCAGTTCTTC,CASSLWNSGVYNEQFF
.,TRBJ2-7,.,TRBV7-2,TGTGCCAGCAGCGGAGGATTGGGGGCCGTCTCCTACGAGCAGTACTTC,CASSGGLGAVSYEQYF
.,TRBJ1-2,few,TRBV18,TGTGCCAGCTCACCCAGGACAGATTTCTCTAACTATGGCTACACCTTC,CASSPRTDFSNYGYTF
.,TRBJ1-5,.,TRBV19,TGTGCCAGTAGTATAGAATCGGGGAACTACCAGCCCCAGCATTTT,CASSIESGNYQPQHF
TRBD2,TRBJ2-2,.,TRBV27,TGTGCCAGCACCAGACTAGCGGGAGTGGGGGAGCTGTTTTTT,CASTRLAGVGELFF
.,TRBJ2-5,.,TRBV5-5,TGTGCCAGCAGCTTCGGACCCCCGGAGACCCAGTACTTC,CASSFGPPETQYF
TRBD2,TRBJ2-5,.,TRBV30,TGTGCCTGGTCTGGGGGGGGGTCAGAGACCCAGTACTTC,CAWSGGGSETQYF
.,TRBJ2-2,few,TRBV11-3,TGTGCCAGCAGCTTACAAGACCTCACCGGGGAGCTGTTTTTT,CASSLQDLTGELFF
.,TRBJ1-5,.,TRBV19,TGTGCCAGTAGTGCCCAGACCGCGCGCGGCAATCAGCCCCAGCATTTT,CASSAQTARGNQPQHF
.,TRBJ2-2,once,TRBV10-3,TGTGCCATCAGTGAGGGGGTCACCGGGGAGCTGTTTTTT,CAISEGVTGELFF
.,TRBJ2-7,.,TRBV7-9,TGTGCCAGCAGCTTAGATCTCGACTACGAGCAGTACTTC,CASSLDLDYEQYF
.,TRBJ2-7,.,TRBV18,TGTGCCAGCTCACCACGCAGGGATGTTGACGAGCAGTACTTC,CASSPRRDVDEQYF
TRBD1,TRBJ1-1,.,TRBV19,TGTGCCAGCGGCGCCAACAGGGGATGGACTGAAGCTTTCTTT,CASGANRGWTEAFF
.,TRBJ1-5,once,TRBV12-5,TGTGCTAGTGGTTTGGTACCTGTAGGGGTTAGCGTTCAGCCCCAGCATTTT,CASGLVPVGVSVQPQHF
.,TRBJ2-4,.,TRBV7-2,TGTGCCAGCAGCTTAGGCGAGGGAGGTTTGGCCAAAAACATTCAGTACTTC,CASSLGEGGLAKNIQYF
TRBD1,TRBJ1-4,.,TRBV2,TGTGCCAGCGGTAGACAGGGAGCAACTAATGAAAAACTGTTTTTT,CASGRQGATNEKLFF
TRBD1,TRBJ2-7,.,TRBV7-2,TGTGCCAGCAGCCATAGGACAGGGGCGGGGTTAGCGGAGTCCTACGAGCAGTACTTC,CASSHRTGAGLAESYEQYF
.,TRBJ2-3,.,TRBV6-5,TGTGCCAGCAGTGTTAGGAATACGCAGTATTTT,CASSVRNTQYF
.,TRBJ1-2,.,TRBV7-9,TGTGCCAGCAGCTTCTCCTCCTATGGCTACACCTTC,CASSFSSYGYTF
.,TRBJ2-3,.,TRBV7-2,TGTGCCAGCAGCCCACAAGAGGATACGCAGTATTTT,CASSPQEDTQYF
.,TRBJ2-7,.,TRBV5-1,TGCGCCAGCAGCTTGGGACAGAATTTGGACGAGCAGTACTTC,CASSLGQNLDEQYF
TRBD1,TRBJ1-1,.,TRBV4-1,TGCGCCAGCAGCCCAGGTTGGGGACAGGGGTACACTGAAGCTTTCTTT,CASSPGWGQGYTEAFF
.,TRBJ1-2,.,TRBV19,TGTGCCAGTACCCCCTTCAGGTCGGTGTCAGGGACCGGCTACACCTTC,CASTPFRSVSGTGYTF
TRBD2,TRBJ2-7,.,TRBV5-4,TGTGCCAGCAGCCTGGGTGGCCTAGCGGGAGCCTACGAGCAGTACTTC,CASSLGGLAGAYEQYF
.,TRBJ2-3,.,TRBV6-5,TGTGCCAGCATGTCCGGGAGATACACAGATACGCAGTATTTT,CASMSGRYTDTQYF
.,TRBJ1-1,.,TRBV7-9,TGTGCCAGCAGTATAGAGGGGTACACTGAAGCTTTCTTT,CASSIEGYTEAFF
.,TRBJ2-7,.,TRBV6-5,TGTGCCAGCAGTTACTCGATTCAGGCTAGCTCCTACGAGCAGTACTTC,CASSYSIQASSYEQYF
TRBD1,TRBJ1-1,.,TRBV6-5,TGTGCCAGCAGTTACTCGATAGGGGACAGGGGGACTGAAGCTTTCTTT,CASSYSIGDRGTEAFF
TRBD2,TRBJ2-7,.,TRBV5-4,TGTGCCAGCAGCTTGGCGGCCGGGACTAGCGGGAGAAGAGGGGAGCAGTACTTC,CASSLAAGTSGRRGEQYF
TRBD2,TRBJ2-1,once,TRBV30,TGTGCCTGGAGTGCGCCGGGACTAGCGGGTTACAATGAGCAGTTCTTC,CAWSAPGLAGYNEQFF
.,TRBJ1-4,.,TRBV5-1,TGCGCCAGCAGCTTCCAACAGGTGGTTTTCCGTGAAAAACTGTTTTTT,CASSFQQVVFREKLFF
.,TRBJ2-1,.,TRBV11-2,TGTGCCAGCAGGGGGGTGGGAAGGGCGAATGAGCAGTTCTTC,CASRGVGRANEQFF
.,TRBJ2-7,.,TRBV7-6,TGTGCCAGCAGCTTAGGGCCCGATGGGACGCTCTCCTACGAGCAGTACTTC,CASSLGPDGTLSYEQYF
.,TRBJ1-1,once,TRBV27,TGTGCCAGCAGTATCGGACGGTTGAACACTGAAGCTTTCTTT,CASSIGRLNTEAFF